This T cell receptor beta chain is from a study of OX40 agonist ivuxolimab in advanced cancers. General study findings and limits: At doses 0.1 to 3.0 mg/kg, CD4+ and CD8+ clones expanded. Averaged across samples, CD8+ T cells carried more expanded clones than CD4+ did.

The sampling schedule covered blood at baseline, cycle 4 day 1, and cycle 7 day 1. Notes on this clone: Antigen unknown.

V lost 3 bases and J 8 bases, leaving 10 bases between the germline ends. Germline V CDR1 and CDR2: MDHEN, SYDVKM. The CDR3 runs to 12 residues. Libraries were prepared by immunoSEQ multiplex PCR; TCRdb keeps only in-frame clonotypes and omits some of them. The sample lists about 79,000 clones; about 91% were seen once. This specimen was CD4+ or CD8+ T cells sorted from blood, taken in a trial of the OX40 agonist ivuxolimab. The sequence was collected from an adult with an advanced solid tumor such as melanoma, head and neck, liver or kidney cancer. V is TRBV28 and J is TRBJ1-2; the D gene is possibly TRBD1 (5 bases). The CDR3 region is CASSLGVRGYTF. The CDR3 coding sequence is TGTGCCAGCAGTTTGGGGGTTCGGGGCTACACCTTC.